The sample holds a few counts of the clone carrying this TCR beta chain. The data originate from a study of T cells after yellow fever vaccination. Universal primer sites and UMIs were introduced during 5'RACE template-switching synthesis of TCR cDNA. TCRdb re-derived calls from the 5' RACE reads in MiXCR, one entry per CDR3 protein. The repertoire has 500,000 to 700,000 distinct CDR3 sequences, 15% to 20% of them found once; the top ten carry approximately 15%. CDR3 size: 11 residues. Trimming shortened V by 6 bases and J by 5 bases, and 10 bases separated the two germline ends. The germline V gene has CDR1 DFQATT and CDR2 SNEGSKA (reference sequence).

The chain recombines TRBV20-1 with TRBJ2-5, with no clear D. This receptor was identified in a man aged 30 to 45 who received the YFV17D yellow fever vaccine. Material: PBMCs, obtained 15 days after the yellow fever booster vaccination. The DNA for the CDR3 is TGCAGTGCACCTACTTTGGAGACCCAGTACTTC. Residues: CSAPTLETQYF.